This T cell receptor (beta chain) was identified during a study of T-cell memory formation after mild COVID-19. Broader study findings: Those CD4+ clones that contracted were mainly in CM and EM (CD8+ ones in EMRA).

TCRdb recomputed calls from the 5' RACE reads with MiXCR, one row per CDR3 protein. The table shows under 200,000 distinct CDR3 sequences, with approximately 13% occurring only once. This clonotype was observed a few times. Its target is not known. The origin of this receptor is a man aged 18-30 years who had mild COVID-19 (a few samples of this study predate the infection). Cell type and time point are not known. Sequences were obtained from PBMCs or a T cell subset sorted from them (not recorded which).

CDR3 amino acids: CASSLAGQRAGELFF. The CDR3, as DNA: TGCGCCAGCAGCTTGGCAGGGCAACGGGCCGGGGAGCTGTTTTTT. V and J are TRBV5-1 and TRBJ2-2; D is possibly TRBD1 (5 bases). Trimming pared 0 bases from V and 6 bases from J, leaving 12 bases between. CDR1 and CDR2 from the germline V gene are SGHRS and YFSETQ. The CDR3 totals 15 residues.